This T cell receptor beta chain was sequenced during a study of blood T cell repertoires in COVID-19 (dated by TCRdb to 2019 to 2021). For the wider study: The collaborator samples originated in the United States, Italy and Spain and spanned the acute and convalescent phases of COVID-19. Nearly every sample came with metadata listing a de-identified subject ID, COVID-19 status, age in years and sex. A freely available public database, intended as a resource for researchers studying the immune response to SARS-CoV-2, is where the repertoires were released. The prospective study material was composed of cDNA or gDNA derived from T cells, B-cell-depleted T cells, or PBMCs. The samples were drawn from the first 160 participants of the ongoing ImmuneRACE study and from some 1,300 subjects provided by 6 global collaborators. Subjects who had been exposed to COVID-19, were actively infected with it, or had recovered from it provided the deeply sampled blood TCRbeta repertoires that made up the dataset. Where HLA class I and class II types were available, the types were taken from metadata supplied by the sample provider, not from assay-based typing. Paper-wide results and their limitations: The amount of clinical and demographic metadata varied by source and participant and was provided uncurated.

The immunoSEQ Assay, a bias-controlled multiplex PCR, was used to amplify TCRbeta CDR3 regions from genomic DNA. As for how the authors treated the data: Within the assay, amplification of reference gene primers was used to estimate how many nucleated cells each sample contained. Sequence reads were collapsed and filtered to measure the absolute abundance of every unique TCRbeta CDR3 rearrangement. For each sample, productive Simpson clonality was calculated by taking the square root of Simpson's diversity index across productive rearrangements. This immuneACCESS table, as held by TCRdb, lists in-frame sequences with V and J called but not all clones. Of the missing ones, under half trace to an unresolved V gene in checked studies; the others have no known cause. V and J calls and clone size are copied from that table; D and trimming were computed from the DNA. The table for this sample lists fewer than 450,000 clones; over 70% of them were counted only once. The ten most abundant clones make up under 6.5% of the sample.

About this clone: What this receptor recognizes is not known. No much larger clone is present one base from it, and per-base qualities are unavailable.

V trim: 4 bases; J trim: 8 bases; unmatched bases: 10. CDR1 MNHEY and CDR2 SVGAGI were looked up in the germline V gene. Spanning cysteine to phenylalanine, the CDR3 consists of 14 amino acids. The CDR3 DNA has 42 bases and is translated from base 1. One collaborating source in Seattle enrolled patients during active infection and followed them longitudinally through the course of disease. Collaborating institutions collected whole blood in K2EDTA tubes following their own protocols. For TCRbeta analysis, collaborators shipped samples in one of three forms: frozen whole blood, isolated PBMCs, or DNA extracted from either of those sample types.

Sample: peripheral blood. The chain uses TRBV6-5 and TRBJ1-1; TRBD1 matches 7 bases in the middle. This TCR was recovered from a woman in her forties or fifties with COVID-19, enrolled during active disease. DNA sequence: TGTGCCAGCAGTTCCCAAATGACAGGGAAGGAAGCTTTCTTT. Its translation is CASSSQMTGKEAFF.